This passage covers 7 T cell receptor beta chains from one sample sequenced in a study of cytomegalovirus exposure and HLA in healthy donors. Use of 60 Vbeta and 13 Jbeta primers characterized the PCR. The protocol was immunoSEQ multiplex PCR, while the TCRdb copy is restricted to in-frame clones and leaves out a portion. This repertoire shows over 150,000 clones, 78% found once; its top ten account for around 14%. The sequencing sample was made of PBMCs. Receptor source: a woman aged 45 to 65 in good health and CMV-seropositive.

This chain joins TRBV15 and TRBJ2-1; 7 positions match TRBD2. The CDR3 length is 17 residues. Germline V gives CDR1 LNHNV, CDR2 YYDKDF (reference sequence). V shed 0 bases and J 6 bases; nucleotides not matched to a gene: 11. CDR3 nucleotide sequence: TGTGCCACCAGCAGAGATCAAATGGCGGGGGTAGCCAATGAGCAGTTCTTC. Protein product: CATSRDQMAGVANEQFF.

V gene TRBV5-1 combines with J gene TRBJ2-7, with D possibly TRBD2 on 5 matching bases. The germline CDR1 and CDR2 sequences are SGHRS and YFSETQ. V lost 0 bases and J 7 bases, leaving 14 bases between the germline ends. This CDR3 spans 14 amino acids. CDR3 DNA: TGCGCCAGCAGCTTGGTCGCCAAGGGAGAGGAGCAGTACTTC. Translated: CASSLVAKGEEQYF.

The CDR3 region has the DNA TGTGCCAGCAGCTCCTGGGGGGGGGACACTGAAGCTTTCTTT. Protein: CASSSWGGDTEAFF. The rearrangement uses TRBV6-5 and TRBJ1-1, with a weak D call TRBD1 (5 bases). This CDR3 has 14 amino acids. The ends were cut back, 6 bases at V and 3 bases at J, with 14 bases in the middle. CDR1 and CDR2 (germline): MNHEY, SVGAGI.

The CDR3 reads CASSPGTGSSYEQYF. CDR3 DNA: TGTGCCAGCAGCCCCGGGACAGGTTCCTCCTACGAGCAGTACTTC. The chain has TRBV6-1 and TRBJ2-5; 8 nucleotides line up with TRBD1. The J call is in doubt because the DNA end fits TRBJ2-7 better. There are 15 residues in the CDR3. Germline-derived CDR1 and CDR2 are MNHNS and SASEGT.

V is TRBV5-1 and J is TRBJ1-4, with D tentatively TRBD1 (5 bases). This CDR3 region has 16 residues. Trimming stripped 0 bases from V and 5 bases from J, with 14 bases between. Looked up from germline, CDR1 is SGHRS and CDR2 is YFSETQ. In nucleotides, the CDR3 is TGCGCCAGCAGCTTGGATAGGGGCCAAGGGAATGAAAAACTGTTTTTT. Amino acid sequence: CASSLDRGQGNEKLFF.

The chain recombines TRBV2 with TRBJ1-5, with a tentative D call TRBD1 (6 bases). Germline lookup yields CDR1 SNHLY and CDR2 FYNNEI. V was pared by 5 bases and J by 12 bases, with 11 bases between. The CDR3 is made up of 11 amino acids. The CDR3 here is CASSLTGFQHF. The DNA of the CDR3 is TGTGCCAGCAGTTTGACAGGATTCCAGCATTTT.

This clone was observed a handful of times. The J gene is TRBJ2-3, the V gene TRBV7-3; 13 nucleotides align to TRBD2. The CDR3 has 15 amino acids. J lost 6 bases, V lost 6 bases, and 6 bases had no gene match. Looked up from germline, CDR1 is SGHTA and CDR2 is FQGTGA. The CDR3 region has the DNA TGTGCCAGCAGTTCCGGACTAGCGGGAGCGGATACGCAGTATTTT. It specifies CASSSGLAGADTQYF.